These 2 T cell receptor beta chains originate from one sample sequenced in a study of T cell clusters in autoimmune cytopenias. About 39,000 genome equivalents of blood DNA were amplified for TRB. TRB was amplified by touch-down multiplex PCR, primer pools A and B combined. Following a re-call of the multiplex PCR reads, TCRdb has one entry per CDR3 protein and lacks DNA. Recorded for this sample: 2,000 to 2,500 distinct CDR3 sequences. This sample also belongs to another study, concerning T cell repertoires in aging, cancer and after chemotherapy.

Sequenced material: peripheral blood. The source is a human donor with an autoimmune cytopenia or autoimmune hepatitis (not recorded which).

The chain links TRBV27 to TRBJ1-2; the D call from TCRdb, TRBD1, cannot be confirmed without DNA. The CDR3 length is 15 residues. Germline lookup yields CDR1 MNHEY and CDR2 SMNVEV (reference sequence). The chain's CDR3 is CASRFRVGAEYGYTF.

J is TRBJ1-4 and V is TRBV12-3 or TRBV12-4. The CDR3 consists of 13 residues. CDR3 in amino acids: CASSLAPSEKLFF.